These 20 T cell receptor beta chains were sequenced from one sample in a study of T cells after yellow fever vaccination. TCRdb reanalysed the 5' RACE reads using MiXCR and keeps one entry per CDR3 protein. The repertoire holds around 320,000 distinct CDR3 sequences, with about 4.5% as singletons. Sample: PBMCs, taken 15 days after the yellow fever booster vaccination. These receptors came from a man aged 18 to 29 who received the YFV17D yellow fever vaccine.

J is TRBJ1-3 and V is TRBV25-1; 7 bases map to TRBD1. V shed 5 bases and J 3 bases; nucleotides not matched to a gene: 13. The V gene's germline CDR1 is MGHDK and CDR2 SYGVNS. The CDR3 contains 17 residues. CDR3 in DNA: TGTGCCAGCAGTCGGGACAGTGAGGGATACGATGGAAACACCATATATTTT. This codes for CASSRDSEGYDGNTIYF.

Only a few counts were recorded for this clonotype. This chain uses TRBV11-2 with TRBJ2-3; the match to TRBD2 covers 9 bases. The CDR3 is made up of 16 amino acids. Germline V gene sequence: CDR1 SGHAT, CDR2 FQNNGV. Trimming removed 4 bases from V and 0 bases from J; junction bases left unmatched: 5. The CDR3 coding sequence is TGTGCCAGCAGCTCCGAAGCGGGGGGAAGCACAGATACGCAGTATTTT. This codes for CASSSEAGGSTDTQYF. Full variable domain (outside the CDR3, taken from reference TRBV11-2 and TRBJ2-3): EAGVAQSPRYKIIEKRQSVAFWCNPISGHATLYWYQQILGQGPKLLIQFQNNGVVDDSQLPKDRFSAERLKGVDSTLKIQPAKLEDSAVYLCASSSEAGGSTDTQYFGPGTRLTVL.

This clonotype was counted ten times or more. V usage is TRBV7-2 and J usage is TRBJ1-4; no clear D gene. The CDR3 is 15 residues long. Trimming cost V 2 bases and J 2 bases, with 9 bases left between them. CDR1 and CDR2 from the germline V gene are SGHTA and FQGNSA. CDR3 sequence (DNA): TGTGCCAGCAGCTTATCGGGAGGGACTAATGAAAAACTGTTTTTT. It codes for CASSLSGGTNEKLFF.

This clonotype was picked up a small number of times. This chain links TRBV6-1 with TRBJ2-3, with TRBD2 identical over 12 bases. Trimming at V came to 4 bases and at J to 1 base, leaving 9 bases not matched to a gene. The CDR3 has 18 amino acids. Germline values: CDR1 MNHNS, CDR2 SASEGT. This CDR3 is CASSGTLRTSGGTDTQYF. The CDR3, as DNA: TGTGCCAGCAGTGGAACCCTCCGGACTAGCGGGGGCACAGATACGCAGTATTTT.

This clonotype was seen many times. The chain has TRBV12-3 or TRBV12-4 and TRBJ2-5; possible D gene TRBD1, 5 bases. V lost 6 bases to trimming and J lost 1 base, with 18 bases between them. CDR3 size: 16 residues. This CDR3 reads CASRPHGSRAQETQYF. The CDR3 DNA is TGTGCCAGCAGGCCGCACGGTAGCAGGGCCCAAGAGACCCAGTACTTC.

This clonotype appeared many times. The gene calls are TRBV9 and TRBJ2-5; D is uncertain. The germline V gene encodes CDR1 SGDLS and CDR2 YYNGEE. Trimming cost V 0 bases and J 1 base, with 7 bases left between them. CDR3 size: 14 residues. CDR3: CASSVGLGQETQYF. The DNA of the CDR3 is TGTGCCAGCAGCGTAGGCCTGGGCCAAGAGACCCAGTACTTC. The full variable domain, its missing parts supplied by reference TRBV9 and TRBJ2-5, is DSGVTQTPKHLITATGQRVTLRCSPRSGDLSVYWYQQSLDQGLQFLIQYYNGEERAKGNILERFSAQQFPDLHSELNLSSLELGDSALYFCASSVGLGQETQYFGPGTRLLVL.

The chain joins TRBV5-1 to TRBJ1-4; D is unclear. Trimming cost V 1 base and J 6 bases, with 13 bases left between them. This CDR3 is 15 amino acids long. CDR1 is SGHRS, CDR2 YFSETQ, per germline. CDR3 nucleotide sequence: TGCGCCAGCAGCTTGAAAGACCCACTGGATGAAAAACTGTTTTTT. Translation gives CASSLKDPLDEKLFF.

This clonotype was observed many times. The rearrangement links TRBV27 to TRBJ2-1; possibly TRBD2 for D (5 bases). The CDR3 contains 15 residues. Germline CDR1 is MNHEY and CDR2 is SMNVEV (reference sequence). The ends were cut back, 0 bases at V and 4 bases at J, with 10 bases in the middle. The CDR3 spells CASSLSVRGYNEQFF. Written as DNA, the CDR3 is TGTGCCAGCAGTTTATCGGTTCGGGGTTACAATGAGCAGTTCTTC.

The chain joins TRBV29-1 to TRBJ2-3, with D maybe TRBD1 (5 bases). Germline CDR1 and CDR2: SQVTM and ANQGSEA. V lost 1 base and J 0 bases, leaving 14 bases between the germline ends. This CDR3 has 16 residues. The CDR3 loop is CSVEGARESSTDTQYF. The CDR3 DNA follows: TGCAGCGTTGAAGGGGCCAGGGAATCTAGCACAGATACGCAGTATTTT.

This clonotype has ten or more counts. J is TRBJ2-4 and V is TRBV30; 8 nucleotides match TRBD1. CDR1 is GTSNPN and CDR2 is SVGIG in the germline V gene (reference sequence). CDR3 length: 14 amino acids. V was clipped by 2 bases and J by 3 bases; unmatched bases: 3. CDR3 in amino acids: CAWSLTGGKNIQYF. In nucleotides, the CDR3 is TGTGCCTGGAGTCTTACAGGGGGCAAAAACATTCAGTACTTC.

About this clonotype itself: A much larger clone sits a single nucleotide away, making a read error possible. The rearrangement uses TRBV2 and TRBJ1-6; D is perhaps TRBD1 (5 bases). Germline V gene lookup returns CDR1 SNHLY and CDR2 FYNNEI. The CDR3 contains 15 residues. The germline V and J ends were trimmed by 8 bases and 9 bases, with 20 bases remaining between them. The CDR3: CASRDGGTGRSPLHF. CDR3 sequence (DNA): TGTGCCAGCCGCGATGGGGGGACGGGCCGTTCACCCCTCCACTTT.

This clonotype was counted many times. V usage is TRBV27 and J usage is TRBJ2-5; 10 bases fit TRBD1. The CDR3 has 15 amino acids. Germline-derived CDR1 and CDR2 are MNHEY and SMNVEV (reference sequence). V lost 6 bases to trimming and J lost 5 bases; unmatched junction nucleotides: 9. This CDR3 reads CASSLDRGLGETQYF. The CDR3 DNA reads TGTGCCAGCAGCCTCGACAGGGGGCTTGGGGAGACCCAGTACTTC.

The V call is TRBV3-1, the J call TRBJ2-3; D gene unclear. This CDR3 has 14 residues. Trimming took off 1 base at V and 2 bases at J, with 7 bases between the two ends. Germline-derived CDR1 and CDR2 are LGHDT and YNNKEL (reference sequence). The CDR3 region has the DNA TGTGCCAGCAGCCAAGCGCTCTCCACAGATACGCAGTATTTT. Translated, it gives CASSQALSTDTQYF.

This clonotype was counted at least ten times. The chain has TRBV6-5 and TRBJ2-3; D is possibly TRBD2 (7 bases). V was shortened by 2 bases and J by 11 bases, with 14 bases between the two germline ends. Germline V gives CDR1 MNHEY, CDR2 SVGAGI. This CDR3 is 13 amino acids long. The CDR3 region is CASSYGAGAEQYF. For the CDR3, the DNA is TGTGCCAGCAGTTACGGGGCGGGGGCCGAGCAGTATTTT.

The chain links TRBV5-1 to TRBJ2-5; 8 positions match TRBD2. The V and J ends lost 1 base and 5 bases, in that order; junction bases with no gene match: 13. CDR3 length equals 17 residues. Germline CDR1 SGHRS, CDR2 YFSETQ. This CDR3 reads CASSLMFGTRGTETQYF. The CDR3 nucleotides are TGCGCCAGCAGCTTGATGTTCGGGACTAGAGGTACGGAGACCCAGTACTTC.

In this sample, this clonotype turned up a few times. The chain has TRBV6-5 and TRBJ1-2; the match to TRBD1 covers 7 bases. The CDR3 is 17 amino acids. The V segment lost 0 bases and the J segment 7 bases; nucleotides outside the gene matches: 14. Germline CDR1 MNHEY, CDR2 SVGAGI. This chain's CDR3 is CASSYSPRQGQTVGYTF. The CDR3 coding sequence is TGTGCCAGCAGTTACTCCCCGAGACAGGGTCAGACGGTTGGCTACACCTTC.

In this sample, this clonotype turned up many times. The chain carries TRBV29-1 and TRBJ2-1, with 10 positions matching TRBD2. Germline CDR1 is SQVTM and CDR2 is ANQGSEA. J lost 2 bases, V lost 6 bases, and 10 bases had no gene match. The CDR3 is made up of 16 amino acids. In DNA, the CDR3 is TGCAGCGTCTCCGTCGGGCTAGCGGGGGCCTACAATGAGCAGTTCTTC. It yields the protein CSVSVGLAGAYNEQFF.

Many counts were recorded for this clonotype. The CDR3 loop reads CASSLWGGPQETQYF. CDR3 nucleotide sequence: TGTGCCAGCAGTTTATGGGGGGGTCCCCAAGAGACCCAGTACTTC. This chain connects TRBV28 to TRBJ2-5; D is possibly TRBD2 (6 bases). Trimming stripped 0 bases from V and 1 base from J, with 9 bases between. Per germline, CDR1 MDHEN and CDR2 SYDVKM. The CDR3 contains 15 residues.

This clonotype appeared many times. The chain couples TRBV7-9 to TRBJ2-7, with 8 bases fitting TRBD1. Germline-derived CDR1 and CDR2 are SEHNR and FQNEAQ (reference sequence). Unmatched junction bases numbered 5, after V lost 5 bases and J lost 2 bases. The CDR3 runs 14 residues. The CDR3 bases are TGTGCCAGCAGCCCACAGGGGGTCGCCTACGAGCAGTACTTC. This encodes CASSPQGVAYEQYF.

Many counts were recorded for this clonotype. CDR3: CASSLPQGAEPSPREKLFF. DNA of the CDR3: TGCGCCAGCAGCTTGCCGCAGGGGGCCGAACCATCACCCCGCGAAAAACTGTTTTTT. The rearrangement joins TRBV5-1 to TRBJ1-4, with 8 positions matching TRBD1. CDR3 size: 19 residues. CDR1 is SGHRS, CDR2 YFSETQ, per germline. J lost 8 bases, V lost 1 base, and 19 bases had no gene match.